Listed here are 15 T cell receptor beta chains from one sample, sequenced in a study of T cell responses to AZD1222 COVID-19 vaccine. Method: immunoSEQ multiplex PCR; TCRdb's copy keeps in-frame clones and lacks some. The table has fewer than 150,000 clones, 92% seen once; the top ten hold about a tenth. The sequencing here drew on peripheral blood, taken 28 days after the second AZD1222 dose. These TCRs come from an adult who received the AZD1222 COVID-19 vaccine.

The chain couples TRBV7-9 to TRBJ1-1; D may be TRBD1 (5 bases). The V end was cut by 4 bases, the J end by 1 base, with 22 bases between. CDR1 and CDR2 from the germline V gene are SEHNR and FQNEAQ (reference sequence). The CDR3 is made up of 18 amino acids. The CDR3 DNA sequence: TGTGCCAGCAGCTCCTGGGGCCAGGACCGCGCTCCGAACACTGAAGCTTTCTTT. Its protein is CASSSWGQDRAPNTEAFF.

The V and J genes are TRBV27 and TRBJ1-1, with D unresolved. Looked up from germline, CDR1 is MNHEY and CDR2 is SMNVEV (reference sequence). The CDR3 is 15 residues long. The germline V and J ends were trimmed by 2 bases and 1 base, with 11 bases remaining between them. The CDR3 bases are TGTGCCAGCAGTTTAGCGCAGCTTTCGAACACTGAAGCTTTCTTT. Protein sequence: CASSLAQLSNTEAFF.

This CDR3 reads CASSRWGKGSYEQYF. CDR3 nucleotide sequence: TGTGCCAGCAGCCGGTGGGGGAAAGGGTCCTACGAGCAGTACTTC. The chain joins TRBV7-9 to TRBJ2-7, with D perhaps assigned TRBD1 or TRBD2 (5 bases each). There are 15 residues in the CDR3. Germline CDR1 reads SEHNR; CDR2 reads FQNEAQ (reference sequence). V dropped 5 bases and J dropped 1 base, with 15 bases sitting between them.

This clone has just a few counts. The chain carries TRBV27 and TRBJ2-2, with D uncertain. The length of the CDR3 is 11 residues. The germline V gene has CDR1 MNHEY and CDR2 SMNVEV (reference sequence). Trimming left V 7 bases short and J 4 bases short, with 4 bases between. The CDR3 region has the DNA TGTGCCAGCACTGCCACCGGGGAGCTGTTTTTT. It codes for CASTATGELFF.

CDR3 sequence reads: CASSPIDSLGYTF. The CDR3 DNA is TGTGCCAGCTCACCAATTGACAGCTTAGGCTACACCTTC. The chain links TRBV18 to TRBJ1-2, with a possible D match to TRBD1 (5 bases). CDR3 length equals 13 residues. The V end lost 2 bases, the J end lost 8 bases, and 12 bases lay between the germline ends. CDR1 KGHSH and CDR2 LQKENI come from the germline V gene.

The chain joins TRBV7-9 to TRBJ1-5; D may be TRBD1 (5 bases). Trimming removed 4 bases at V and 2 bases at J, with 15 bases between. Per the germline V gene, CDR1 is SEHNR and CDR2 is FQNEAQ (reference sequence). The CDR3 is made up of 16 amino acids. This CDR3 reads CASSSPGTRGNQPQHF. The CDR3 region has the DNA TGTGCCAGCAGCTCCCCAGGGACCCGGGGCAATCAGCCCCAGCATTTT.

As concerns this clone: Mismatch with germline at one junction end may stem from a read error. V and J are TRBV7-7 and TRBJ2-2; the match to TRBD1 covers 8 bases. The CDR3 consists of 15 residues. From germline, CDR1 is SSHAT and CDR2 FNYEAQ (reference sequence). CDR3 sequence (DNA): TGTGCTAGCAGCCCCGGACAGGGACGCACCGGGGAGCTGTTTTTT. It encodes CASSPGQGRTGELFF.

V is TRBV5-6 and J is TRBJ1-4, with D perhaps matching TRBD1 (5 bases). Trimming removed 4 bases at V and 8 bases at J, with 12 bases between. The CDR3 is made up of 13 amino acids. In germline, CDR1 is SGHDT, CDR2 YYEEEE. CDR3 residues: CASSRDGEEKLFF. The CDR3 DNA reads TGTGCCAGCAGCCGGGACGGGGAGGAAAAACTGTTTTTT.

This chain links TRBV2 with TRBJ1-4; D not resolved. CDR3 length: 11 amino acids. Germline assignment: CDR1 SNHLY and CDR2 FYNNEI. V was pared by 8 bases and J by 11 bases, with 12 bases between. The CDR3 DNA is TGTGCCAGCGGACGAGAGTCCAAACTGTTTTTT. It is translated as CASGRESKLFF.

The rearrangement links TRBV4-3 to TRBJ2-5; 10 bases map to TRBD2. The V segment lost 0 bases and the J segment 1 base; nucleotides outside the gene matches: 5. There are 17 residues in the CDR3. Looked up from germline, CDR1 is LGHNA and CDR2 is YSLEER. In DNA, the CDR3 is TGCGCCAGCAGCCAAGATCTTAGCGGGGGGCCCCAAGAGACCCAGTACTTC. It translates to CASSQDLSGGPQETQYF.

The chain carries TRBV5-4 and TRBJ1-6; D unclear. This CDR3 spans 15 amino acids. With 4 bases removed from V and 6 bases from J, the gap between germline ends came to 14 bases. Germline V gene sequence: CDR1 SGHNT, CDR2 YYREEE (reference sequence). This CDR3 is CASSPTTTVNSPLHF. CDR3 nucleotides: TGTGCCAGCAGCCCCACCACAACGGTTAATTCACCCCTCCACTTT. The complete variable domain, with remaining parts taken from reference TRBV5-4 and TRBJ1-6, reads ETGVTQSPTHLIKTRGQQVTLRCSSQSGHNTVSWYQQALGQGPQFIFQYYREEENGRGNFPPRFSGLQFPNYSSELNVNALELDDSALYLCASSPTTTVNSPLHFGNGTRLTVT.

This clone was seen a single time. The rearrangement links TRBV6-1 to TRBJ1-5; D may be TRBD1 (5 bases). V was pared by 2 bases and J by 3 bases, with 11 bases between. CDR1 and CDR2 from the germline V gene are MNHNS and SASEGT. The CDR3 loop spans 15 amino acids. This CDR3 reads CASSERRAPNQPQHF. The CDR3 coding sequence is TGTGCCAGCAGTGAACGCAGGGCCCCCAATCAGCCCCAGCATTTT.

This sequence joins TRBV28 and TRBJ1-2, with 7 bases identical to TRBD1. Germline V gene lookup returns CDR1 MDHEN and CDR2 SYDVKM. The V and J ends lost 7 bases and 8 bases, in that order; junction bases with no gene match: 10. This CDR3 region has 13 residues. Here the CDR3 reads CASISRNRGGYTF. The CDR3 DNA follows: TGTGCCAGCATTTCTCGCAACAGGGGCGGCTACACCTTC.

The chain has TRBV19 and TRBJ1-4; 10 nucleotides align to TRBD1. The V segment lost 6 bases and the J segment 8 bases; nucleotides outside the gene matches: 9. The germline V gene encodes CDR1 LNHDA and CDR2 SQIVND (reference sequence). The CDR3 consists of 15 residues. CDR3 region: CASSFWTGGDEKLFF. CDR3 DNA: TGTGCCAGTAGCTTTTGGACAGGGGGTGACGAAAAACTGTTTTTT. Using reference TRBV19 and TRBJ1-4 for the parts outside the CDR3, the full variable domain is DGGITQSPKYLFRKEGQNVTLSCEQNLNHDAMYWYRQDPGQGLRLIYYSQIVNDFQKGDIAEGYSVSREKKESFPLTVTSAQKNPTAFYLCASSFWTGGDEKLFFGSGTQLSVL.

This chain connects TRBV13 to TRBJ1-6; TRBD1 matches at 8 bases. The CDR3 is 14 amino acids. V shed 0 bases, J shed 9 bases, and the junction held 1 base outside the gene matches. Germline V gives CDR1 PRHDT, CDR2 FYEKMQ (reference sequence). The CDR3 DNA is TGTGCCAGCAGCTTAGGGACAGGGGTTTCACCCCTCCACTTT. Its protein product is CASSLGTGVSPLHF.